These 3 T cell receptor beta chains originate from one sample sequenced in a study of yellow fever vaccine responses in identical twins. TCRdb re-called the RT-PCR reads with MiXCR, one entry per CDR3 protein. This table has around 18,000 distinct CDR3 sequences, approximately 80% appearing once. The sample was T cells from blood (PBMCs), unsorted or a sorted subset (not recorded which), taken before or after yellow fever vaccination (not recorded which). Source of these receptors: a woman between 18 and 29 years old who received the yellow fever vaccine.

The chain has TRBV11-1 and TRBJ2-5; possible D gene TRBD2, 5 bases. V lost 5 bases to trimming and J lost 0 bases, with 10 bases between them. Per the germline V gene, CDR1 is SGHAT and CDR2 is FQDESV (reference sequence). This CDR3 has 14 residues. This chain's CDR3 is CASSPQRYQETQYF. Here the CDR3 DNA reads TGTGCCAGCAGCCCCCAGCGGTACCAAGAGACCCAGTACTTC.

The count of this clonotype is one. The rearrangement links TRBV7-2 to TRBJ2-1, with D perhaps matching TRBD2 (5 bases). This CDR3 contains 12 residues. Germline V gives CDR1 SGHTA, CDR2 FQGNSA. V was shortened by 5 bases and J by 8 bases, with 10 bases between the two germline ends. CDR3 in DNA: TGTGCCAGCAGCCTTAGAGGGCATGAGCAGTTCTTC. Translated, it gives CASSLRGHEQFF.

A remark on this clonotype: At one boundary the junction diverges from the germline segment, which might be a read error. The V gene is TRBV12-3 or TRBV12-4, the J gene TRBJ2-5, with no clear D. This CDR3 spans 15 amino acids. The CDR3 DNA reads as TGTGCCAGCAGTTTGAATGTTTTCTACGGAGAGACCAAGTACTTC. Translating it yields CASSLNVFYGETKYF.